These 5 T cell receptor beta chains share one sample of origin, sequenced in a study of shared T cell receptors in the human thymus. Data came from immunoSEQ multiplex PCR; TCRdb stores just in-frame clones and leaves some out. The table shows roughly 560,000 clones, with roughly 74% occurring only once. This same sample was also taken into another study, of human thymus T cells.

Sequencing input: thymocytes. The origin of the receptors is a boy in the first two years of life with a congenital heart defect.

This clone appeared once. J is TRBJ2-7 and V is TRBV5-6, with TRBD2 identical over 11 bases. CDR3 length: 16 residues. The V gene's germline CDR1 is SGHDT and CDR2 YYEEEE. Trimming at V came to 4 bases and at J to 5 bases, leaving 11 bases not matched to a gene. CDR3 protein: CASSRGLAGGPHEQYF. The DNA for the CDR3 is TGTGCCAGCAGCCGAGGGTTAGCGGGAGGGCCCCACGAGCAGTACTTC.

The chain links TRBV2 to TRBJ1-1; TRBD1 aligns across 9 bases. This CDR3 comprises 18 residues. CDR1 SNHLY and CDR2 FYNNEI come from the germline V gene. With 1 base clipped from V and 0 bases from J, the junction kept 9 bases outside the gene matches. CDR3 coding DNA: TGTGCCAGCAGTGAAGGGAGGGGGACAGGGCTACTGAACACTGAAGCTTTCTTT. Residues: CASSEGRGTGLLNTEAFF. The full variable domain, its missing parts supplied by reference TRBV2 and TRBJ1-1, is EPEVTQTPSHQVTQMGQEVILRCVPISNHLYFYWYRQILGQKVEFLVSFYNNEISEKSEIFDDQFSVERPDGSNFTLKIRSTKLEDSAMYFCASSEGRGTGLLNTEAFFGQGTRLTVV.

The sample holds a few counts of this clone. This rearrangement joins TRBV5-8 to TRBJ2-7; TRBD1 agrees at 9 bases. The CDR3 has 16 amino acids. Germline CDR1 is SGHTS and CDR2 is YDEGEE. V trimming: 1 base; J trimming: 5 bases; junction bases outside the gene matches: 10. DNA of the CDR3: TGTGCCAGCAGCTTGCCAACGGACAGGGGATCGAACGAGCAGTACTTC. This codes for CASSLPTDRGSNEQYF.

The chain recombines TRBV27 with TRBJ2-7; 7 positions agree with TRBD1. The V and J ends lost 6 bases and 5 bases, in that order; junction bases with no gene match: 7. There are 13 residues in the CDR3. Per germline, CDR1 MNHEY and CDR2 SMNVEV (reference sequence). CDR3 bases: TGTGCCAGCAGCCCAACACAGGGGCACGAGCAGTACTTC. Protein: CASSPTQGHEQYF.

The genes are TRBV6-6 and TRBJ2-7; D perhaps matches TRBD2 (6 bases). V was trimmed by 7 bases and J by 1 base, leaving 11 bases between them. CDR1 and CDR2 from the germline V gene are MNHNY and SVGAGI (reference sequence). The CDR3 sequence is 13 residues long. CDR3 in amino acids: CASTLGGSYEQYF. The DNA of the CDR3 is TGTGCCAGCACCCTCGGGGGTTCCTACGAGCAGTACTTC.